The 3 T cell receptor beta chains listed next were all sequenced from one sample in a study of blood T cell repertoires in COVID-19 (dated by TCRdb to 2020 to 2021). The method behind the library was the immunoSEQ multiplex PCR assay. The table was pulled from immuneACCESS by TCRdb, which kept in-frame rearrangements only. Such tables lose some clones; where checked, under half of the loss comes from unresolved V genes, and the rest has no known cause. This sample lists tens of thousands of clones; 82% were detected once. Around 16% of the sample rests with the top ten. Material for sequencing was peripheral blood. The receptors were sampled from a man aged 80 or over with active COVID-19.

The chain uses TRBV2 and TRBJ1-1, with unresolved D. CDR3 size: 14 residues. Deletions cut 6 bases from V and 6 bases from J, with 17 bases between. Germline V gene sequence: CDR1 SNHLY, CDR2 FYNNEI. The CDR3 loop reads CASRDETRAAEAFF. CDR3 DNA sequence: TGTGCCAGCAGAGATGAGACGCGGGCCGCTGAAGCTTTCTTT.

The chain is built from TRBV4-1 and TRBJ2-1, with D unresolved. Germline lookup yields CDR1 MGHRA and CDR2 YSYEKL. The ends were cut back, 1 base at V and 6 bases at J, with 10 bases in the middle. This CDR3 is 14 amino acids long. As DNA, the CDR3 is TGCGCCAGCAGCCAAGCCGCTCCTATCAATGAGCAGTTCTTC. The encoded protein is CASSQAAPINEQFF.

V usage is TRBV18 and J usage is TRBJ1-6, with 8 nucleotides matching TRBD1. The J segment lost 1 base and the V segment lost 4 bases, leaving 3 bases of the junction unmatched. The CDR3 length is 16 residues. The V gene's germline CDR1 is KGHSH and CDR2 LQKENI. DNA for the CDR3: TGTGCCAGCTCACAAACAGGGGGATCCTATAATTCACCCCTCCACTTT. This translates into CASSQTGGSYNSPLHF. Based on the CDR3 plus reference TRBV18 and TRBJ1-6, the full variable domain is NAGVMQNPRHLVRRRGQEARLRCSPMKGHSHVYWYRQLPEEGLKFMVYLQKENIIDESGMPKERFSAEFPKEGPSILRIQQVVRGDSAAYFCASSQTGGSYNSPLHFGNGTRLTVT.